A selection of T cell receptor beta chains follows, all from one sample in a study of T-cell memory formation after mild COVID-19. MiXCR was run by TCRdb on the 5' RACE reads, yielding one entry per CDR3 protein. This table holds under 450,000 distinct CDR3 sequences, 13% to 15% found once. Sequenced sample: PBMCs or a T cell subset sorted from them (not recorded which). The receptor set was obtained from a man between 18 and 35 years old who had mild COVID-19 (a few samples of this study predate the infection). Cell type and time point are not known. Both conserved end residues are part of each CDR3. The D gene is left open where the match is weak. Clone sizes are given selectively: once, few, many, or a class where the clone is expanded.

J | V | D | size | DNA | CDR3
TRBJ1-1 | TRBV12-3/TRBV12-4 | TRBD1 | many | TGTGCCAGCAGCAGGACAGGGAACACTGAAGCTTTCTTT | CASSRTGNTEAFF
TRBJ2-3 | TRBV7-9 | TRBD2 | . | TGTGCCAGCAGTCAAAGCGGGGGGAGCACAGATACGCAGTATTTT | CASSQSGGSTDTQYF
TRBJ1-2 | TRBV12-3/TRBV12-4 | TRBD1 | . | TGTGCCAGCAGTTTCAGGACAGGGTCTCCTGGCTACACCTTC | CASSFRTGSPGYTF
TRBJ2-3 | TRBV7-3 | . | few | TGTGCCAGCAGCTTAAGGCAGGCAGATACGCAGTATTTT | CASSLRQADTQYF
TRBJ1-5 | TRBV20-1 | TRBD1 | few | TGCAGTGCTAGAGATCAGAAAGGGGGCAAGCCCCAGCATTTT | CSARDQKGGKPQHF
TRBJ1-2 | TRBV9 | . | few | TGTGCCAGCAGCGCCGAGAACTATGGCTACACCTTC | CASSAENYGYTF
TRBJ1-3 | TRBV7-9 | . | few | TGTGCCAGCTTGGATTCGGGAGGAAACACCATATATTTT | CASLDSGGNTIYF
TRBJ2-2 | TRBV7-6 | . | . | TGTGCCAGCAGCTTAGTTACAGGAACCGGGGAGCTGTTTTTT | CASSLVTGTGELFF
TRBJ2-1 | TRBV24-1 | TRBD1 | . | TGTGCCACCAGCTTAGACAGGGTAGGGGAGCAGTTCTTC | CATSLDRVGEQFF
TRBJ1-4 | TRBV3-1 | . | . | TGTGCCAGCAGCCGATTGAAGGGGACTAATGAAAAACTGTTTTTT | CASSRLKGTNEKLFF
TRBJ1-5 | TRBV20-1 | . | . | TGCAGTGCTAGTGAGGGGGACGTCTTGCAGCATTTT | CSASEGDVLQHF
TRBJ1-2 | TRBV29-1 | . | . | TGCAGCGTTGGTCGGGATGGCTACACCTTC | CSVGRDGYTF
TRBJ1-5 | TRBV12-3/TRBV12-4 | TRBD1 | . | TGTGCCAGCAGCCCAGGGGGGGGGGTGATGCCCCAGCATTTT | CASSPGGGVMPQHF
TRBJ2-2 | TRBV6-2/TRBV6-3 | TRBD1 | few | TGTGCCAGCAGTTACTCGGCAGGGGGCTTCGGCGGGGAGCTGTTTTTT | CASSYSAGGFGGELFF
TRBJ2-7 | TRBV5-1 | TRBD2 | . | TGCGCCAGCAGCTCCGGGACTAGCGTCCACGAGCAGTACTTC | CASSSGTSVHEQYF
TRBJ1-6 | TRBV10-3 | . | few | TGTGCCATCAGTGATAAGGATAATTCACCCCTCCACTTT | CAISDKDNSPLHF
TRBJ1-5 | TRBV24-1 | . | . | TGTGCCACCAGTGAATCAGAGTATCAGCCCCAGCATTTT | CATSESEYQPQHF
TRBJ1-5 | TRBV4-3 | . | few | TGCGCCAGCAGCTCAGATGTAGAACAGCCCCAGCATTTT | CASSSDVEQPQHF
TRBJ1-6 | TRBV24-1 | TRBD1 | few | TGTGCCACCAGTGCCTCGGACAGGGTTAATTCACCCCTCCACTTT | CATSASDRVNSPLHF
TRBJ2-7 | TRBV6-5 | TRBD2 | . | TGTGCCAGCAGTTCGGGGGGGCCGGGATACGAGCAGTACTTC | CASSSGGPGYEQYF
TRBJ2-3 | TRBV4-2 | TRBD1 | . | TGTGCCAGCAGCCGGGACAGGGATACGCAGTATTTT | CASSRDRDTQYF
TRBJ1-1 | TRBV20-1 | . | . | TGCAGTGCTAGTACATCGAACACTGAAGCTTTCTTT | CSASTSNTEAFF
TRBJ1-3 | TRBV15 | TRBD1 | few | TGTGCCACCAGCAGCAGACGGATAGACAGGGGGAAAGGAAACACCATATATTTT | CATSSRRIDRGKGNTIYF
TRBJ2-7 | TRBV6-6 | . | . | TGTGCCAGCAGTCACCGGGACGGTTCCTACGAGCAGTACTTC | CASSHRDGSYEQYF
TRBJ2-1 | TRBV7-3 | . | . | TGTGCCAGCAGCGCCGCCGAATTGAGCTCCTACAATGAGCAGTTCTTC | CASSAAELSSYNEQFF
TRBJ1-1 | TRBV18 | . | many | TGTGCCAGCTCACCCCGGGCAGGGGTGGTTGAAGCTTTCTTT | CASSPRAGVVEAFF
TRBJ1-2 | TRBV9 | TRBD1 | . | TGTGCCAGCAGCCAGGGGGTTCAGCGGGGCTACACCTTC | CASSQGVQRGYTF
TRBJ1-1 | TRBV4-3 | . | few | TGCGCCAGCAGCCGACTCAGGTGGATGAACACTGAAGCTTTCTTT | CASSRLRWMNTEAFF
TRBJ2-2 | TRBV6-2/TRBV6-3 | . | . | TGTGCCAGCAGTTACTCCCAGGGACCCGGGGAGCTGTTTTTT | CASSYSQGPGELFF
TRBJ1-5 | TRBV6-2/TRBV6-3 | . | . | TGTGCCAGCAGTTGGGCGACAGAGCAGCCCCAGCATTTT | CASSWATEQPQHF
TRBJ2-5 | TRBV19 | TRBD2 | . | TGTGCCAGTATCGATGGAGCTAGCGGACAAGAGACCCAGTACTTC | CASIDGASGQETQYF
TRBJ1-1 | TRBV5-1 | . | . | TGCGCCAGCAGCTTGGGGCGACACCTGAACACTGAAGCTTTCTTT | CASSLGRHLNTEAFF
TRBJ2-1 | TRBV18 | TRBD2 | . | TGTGCCAGCGGTAGGCGCGGGGGGACCTACAATGAGCAGTTCTTC | CASGRRGGTYNEQFF
TRBJ1-5 | TRBV6-2/TRBV6-3 | . | . | TGTGCCAGCAGTTACTTGAGGGGGAGCAATCAGCCCCAGCATTTT | CASSYLRGSNQPQHF
TRBJ2-7 | TRBV6-2/TRBV6-3 | TRBD2 | few | TGTGCCAGTTCGGCTAGCGGGGCGTACGAGCAGTACTTC | CASSASGAYEQYF
TRBJ2-5 | TRBV13 | TRBD2 | many | TGTGCCAGCAGCTTAGGCCTAGCGGGGGGGCTCGAGACCCAGTACTTC | CASSLGLAGGLETQYF
TRBJ1-4 | TRBV11-2 | . | . | TGTGCCAGCAGCTTTAGGGCGGTGACAACTAATGAAAAACTGTTTTTT | CASSFRAVTTNEKLFF
TRBJ1-6 | TRBV4-3 | . | . | TGCGCCAGCAGCCAAGACTATTCACCCCTCCACTTT | CASSQDYSPLHF
TRBJ1-5 | TRBV6-1 | . | few | TGTGCCAGCAGTGAAGGACAGGGCAATCAGCCCCAGCATTTT | CASSEGQGNQPQHF
TRBJ1-1 | TRBV7-9 | . | . | TGTGCCAGCAACGGCGGAGTATCCTATAACACTGAAGCTTTCTTT | CASNGGVSYNTEAFF
TRBJ2-3 | TRBV12-3/TRBV12-4 | TRBD2 | . | TGTGCCACGGGGGGACTAGCGACTTCCTCTAGCACAGATACGCAGTATTTT | CATGGLATSSSTDTQYF
TRBJ2-7 | TRBV19 | TRBD2 | . | TGTGCCAGTAGTATGGACGGGACTAGCGGGAACTACGAGCAGTACTTC | CASSMDGTSGNYEQYF
TRBJ2-5 | TRBV20-1 | . | few | TGCAGTGAGGGCGCGATCCAGACCCAGTACTTC | CSEGAIQTQYF
TRBJ1-2 | TRBV4-1 | . | few | TGCGCCAGCAGCCCGGACGGCAACTATGGCTACACCTTC | CASSPDGNYGYTF
TRBJ1-6 | TRBV7-8 | . | few | TGTGCCAGCAGCTTAGAGACGGGCAGCAGCTATAATTCACCCCTCCACTTT | CASSLETGSSYNSPLHF
TRBJ2-3 | TRBV5-1 | TRBD2 | many | TGCGCCAGCAGCTTCTCCCCCCGACTAGCGGCCGATACAGATACGCAGTATTTT | CASSFSPRLAADTDTQYF
TRBJ1-4 | TRBV20-1 | TRBD1 | few | TGCAGTGCTAAGGGGGCGCCCAATAATGAAAAACTGTTTTTT | CSAKGAPNNEKLFF
TRBJ2-5 | TRBV15 | TRBD2 | few | TGTGCCACCAGCAGAGATTATGGGGAACTAGCGGGGTTGGAGACCCAGTACTTC | CATSRDYGELAGLETQYF
TRBJ2-1 | TRBV9 | TRBD1 | . | TGTGCCAGCAGCAGAGGGACAGCCCACAATGAGCAGTTCTTC | CASSRGTAHNEQFF
TRBJ1-1 | TRBV4-3 | . | few | TGCGCCAGCAGCCAAGTGGGGGGGGCGGTCGGTGAAGCTTTCTTT | CASSQVGGAVGEAFF
TRBJ1-5 | TRBV10-3 | . | . | TGTGCCATCAGTGACCCGGGGGACGGCTGGCAGCCCCAGCATTTT | CAISDPGDGWQPQHF
TRBJ1-1 | TRBV3-1 | TRBD1 | many | TGTGCCAGCAGCCAAGAAGGGGGCCCGAACACTGAAGCTTTCTTT | CASSQEGGPNTEAFF
TRBJ1-1 | TRBV7-3 | . | many | TGTGCCAGCAGCTCAGGACAGAACACTGAAGCTTTCTTT | CASSSGQNTEAFF
TRBJ2-3 | TRBV4-2 | . | . | TGTGCCAGCAGCCTTGGCCAAGGGGGGGCTACGCAGTATTTT | CASSLGQGGATQYF